This T cell receptor (beta chain) was observed in a study of blood T cell repertoires in COVID-19. Data came from immunoSEQ multiplex PCR; TCRdb stores just in-frame clones and leaves some out. The sample has around 91,000 clones; around 85% are singletons. The clonotype comes from a human donor in a cohort sampled during active COVID-19. The sequenced material came from peripheral blood.

In DNA, the CDR3 is TGTGCCAGCAGCGCGCCTTTAGTAGATACGCAGTATTTT. It yields the protein CASSAPLVDTQYF. This chain connects TRBV7-9 to TRBJ2-3; D call uncertain. This CDR3 contains 13 residues. V shed 5 bases and J shed 5 bases, with 11 bases lying between them. From germline, CDR1 is SEHNR and CDR2 FQNEAQ (reference sequence).